These 21 T cell receptor beta chains share one sample of origin, sequenced in a study of cytomegalovirus exposure and HLA in healthy donors. 60 Vbeta and 13 Jbeta primers were used in PCR. Some clones are missing from TCRdb's copy, which holds only in-frame ones; the method was immunoSEQ multiplex PCR. Among 200,000 to 250,000 clones listed, roughly 84% were seen once. The sample comprised PBMCs. The source of these receptors is a girl aged 5-17 years in good health and CMV-seronegative.

The chain is built from TRBV2 and TRBJ2-2; 7 positions agree with TRBD2. The V gene's germline CDR1 is SNHLY and CDR2 FYNNEI. This CDR3 contains 19 residues. With V trimmed by 6 bases and J by 0 bases, 16 bases remained unmatched. CDR3 DNA: TGTGCCAGCAGGAAGAGTGAAGTGGCTAGCGGCACGAACACCGGGGAGCTGTTTTTT. Amino acids: CASRKSEVASGTNTGELFF.

This sequence joins TRBV7-2 and TRBJ1-1, with 10 bases that match TRBD1. Germline lookup yields CDR1 SGHTA and CDR2 FQGNSA. CDR3 length: 15 residues. Trimming at V came to 5 bases and at J to 5 bases, leaving 8 bases not matched to a gene. CDR3 sequence: CASSIRQGAPTEAFF. The DNA for the CDR3 is TGTGCCAGCAGCATTCGACAGGGGGCGCCGACTGAAGCTTTCTTT.

A single count supports this clone. This chain joins TRBV10-3 and TRBJ1-3, with TRBD1 matching over 7 bases. This CDR3 has 15 amino acids. CDR1 is ENHRY and CDR2 is SYGVKD in the germline V gene. Trimming at V came to 2 bases and at J to 2 bases, leaving 3 bases not matched to a gene. CDR3 bases: TGTGCCATCAGTGAGGGGACAGCCACTGGAAACACCATATATTTT. Amino acids: CAISEGTATGNTIYF.

This clone has just one count. The chain uses TRBV27 and TRBJ2-1; no reliable D call. Germline CDR1 is MNHEY and CDR2 is SMNVEV (reference sequence). This CDR3 region has 14 residues. Trimming stripped 4 bases from V and 5 bases from J, with 12 bases between. The CDR3 loop is CASSSGFRNNEQFF. CDR3 DNA: TGTGCCAGCAGTTCCGGGTTTCGGAACAATGAGCAGTTCTTC.

This rearrangement joins TRBV6-6 to TRBJ1-2; D perhaps matches TRBD1 (6 bases). V was clipped by 11 bases and J by 8 bases, with 18 bases between them. CDR3 length: 12 amino acids. Germline V gene sequence: CDR1 MNHNY, CDR2 SVGAGI (reference sequence). The CDR3 spells CASGGGKMGYTF. The DNA for the CDR3 is TGTGCCTCGGGGGGGGGCAAGATGGGCTACACCTTC.

The chain carries TRBV27 and TRBJ2-1; no clear D. The CDR3 has 15 residues. Per germline, CDR1 MNHEY and CDR2 SMNVEV (reference sequence). The V end was cut by 4 bases, the J end by 3 bases, with 13 bases between. The DNA of the CDR3 is TGTGCCAGCAGTTCTTTACAATCCATCTACAATGAGCAGTTCTTC. Its protein is CASSSLQSIYNEQFF.

The V call is TRBV7-9, the J call TRBJ2-2, with 8 positions matching TRBD1. CDR1 is SEHNR and CDR2 is FQNEAQ in the germline V gene (reference sequence). This CDR3 region has 16 residues. The ends lost 5 bases at V and 3 bases at J; junction bases unmatched: 8. DNA for the CDR3: TGTGCCAGCAGCCAACCGGACAGGGCTGACACCGGGGAGCTGTTTTTT. Its translation: CASSQPDRADTGELFF. The whole variable domain, filled in from reference TRBV7-9 and TRBJ2-2, reads DTGVSQNPRHKITKRGQNVTFRCDPISEHNRLYWYRQTLGQGPEFLTYFQNEAQLEKSRLLSDRFSAERPKGSFSTLEIQRTEQGDSAMYLCASSQPDRADTGELFFGEGSRLTVL.

This clone showed up just a few times. The chain recombines TRBV6-5 with TRBJ1-1; D is unresolved. This CDR3 comprises 13 residues. V shed 3 bases and J shed 3 bases, with 8 bases lying between them. Per the germline V gene, CDR1 is MNHEY and CDR2 is SVGAGI. The CDR3 is CASSYITDTEAFF. DNA of the CDR3: TGTGCCAGCAGTTATATTACGGACACTGAAGCTTTCTTT.

A remark on this clone: This may stem from a read error, because a much larger clone lies one nucleotide away. The V call is TRBV6-1, the J call TRBJ1-2; 7 nucleotides align to TRBD1. Germline-derived CDR1 and CDR2 are MNHNS and SASEGT. J lost 5 bases, V lost 6 bases, and 3 bases had no gene match. CDR3 size: 12 residues. The CDR3 loop reads CASSPGGYGYTF. DNA of the CDR3: TGTGCCAGCAGCCCAGGGGGTTATGGCTACACCTTC.

The V gene is TRBV7-9, the J gene TRBJ2-5, with D hard to call. Per germline, CDR1 SEHNR and CDR2 FQNEAQ (reference sequence). CDR3 length: 15 amino acids. V lost 5 bases to trimming and J lost 1 base, with 14 bases between them. The CDR3 sequence is CASSPRNVRQETQYF. CDR3 sequence (DNA): TGTGCCAGCAGCCCCCGTAATGTCCGCCAAGAGACCCAGTACTTC.

V gene TRBV29-1 combines with J gene TRBJ2-4; 8 nucleotides line up with TRBD1. Trimming removed 6 bases from V and 0 bases from J; junction bases left unmatched: 13. Germline V gene data show CDR1 as SQVTM and CDR2 as ANQGSEA. The CDR3 sequence is 17 residues long. In DNA form, the CDR3 reads TGCAGCGTAGGACAGGGAGGAAGTCGCCTAGCCAAAAACATTCAGTACTTC. Protein product: CSVGQGGSRLAKNIQYF.

CDR3 coding DNA: TGTGCCCGCCAGGGCACCGGGGAGCTGTTTTTT. As protein: CARQGTGELFF. The chain employs TRBV30 and TRBJ2-2; the D gene is possibly TRBD1 (5 bases). The germline V gene encodes CDR1 GTSNPN and CDR2 SVGIG (reference sequence). This CDR3 region has 11 residues. The V and J ends lost 8 bases and 4 bases respectively, with 8 bases between them.

This chain connects TRBV5-1 to TRBJ2-2, with a weak D call TRBD2 (6 bases). The V gene lost 4 bases and the J gene lost 1 base, with 14 bases spanning the gap. CDR3 length: 16 residues. Germline V gene data show CDR1 as SGHRS and CDR2 as YFSETQ. CDR3 nucleotide sequence: TGCGCCAGCAGCCGTTTAAGGCGGGAGAACACCGGGGAGCTGTTTTTT. Protein product: CASSRLRRENTGELFF.

The chain joins TRBV7-3 to TRBJ2-3; D is possibly TRBD2 (6 bases). Trimming left V 2 bases short and J 4 bases short, with 10 bases between. Germline assignment: CDR1 SGHTA and CDR2 FQGTGA. CDR3 length equals 14 residues. The CDR3 nucleotides read TGTGCCAGCAGCTTACCCGCTAGCGCAGATACGCAGTATTTT. Translation gives CASSLPASADTQYF.

The rearrangement links TRBV4-2 to TRBJ1-2; D unclear. Trimming pared 1 base from V and 3 bases from J, leaving 12 bases between. Germline V CDR1 and CDR2: LGHNA, YNFKEQ. The CDR3 totals 15 residues. CDR3 residues: CASSQGGGGDYGYTF. The CDR3 DNA reads as TGTGCCAGCAGCCAAGGGGGAGGCGGGGACTATGGCTACACCTTC.

This clone was observed a single time. The V call is TRBV7-8, the J call TRBJ1-3; D is perhaps TRBD1 (6 bases). V lost 5 bases and J 2 bases, leaving 13 bases between the germline ends. Germline V gene sequence: CDR1 SGHVS, CDR2 FQNEAQ. There are 15 residues in the CDR3. CDR3 sequence reads: CASSPDRFPGNTIYF. DNA for the CDR3: TGTGCCAGCAGCCCCGACAGGTTTCCTGGAAACACCATATATTTT. The variable domain in full, with the rest retrieved from reference TRBV7-8 and TRBJ1-3, is GAGVSQSPRYKVAKRGQDVALRCDPISGHVSLFWYQQALGQGPEFLTYFQNEAQLDKSGLPSDRFFAERPEGSVSTLKIQRTQQEDSAVYLCASSPDRFPGNTIYFGEGSWLTVV.

Details on this clone: The sample carries other DNA sequences with the same CDR3. This chain uses TRBV6-1 with TRBJ1-5, with TRBD1 identical over 7 bases. The CDR3 length is 17 residues. With V trimmed by 4 bases and J by 2 bases, 11 bases remained unmatched. Germline values: CDR1 MNHNS, CDR2 SASEGT. The CDR3 DNA sequence: TGTGCCAGCAGTGGGGCAGGGGGGATTTTGGGCAATCAGCCCCAGCATTTT. This encodes CASSGAGGILGNQPQHF.

The chain has TRBV28 and TRBJ2-5, with 11 bases matching TRBD2. Germline V gene sequence: CDR1 MDHEN, CDR2 SYDVKM. V lost 5 bases and J lost 4; bases outside the gene matches: 6. This CDR3 has 15 amino acids. The CDR3 here is CASSTRLAGLETQYF. DNA for the CDR3: TGTGCCAGCAGTACCCGACTAGCGGGGTTAGAGACCCAGTACTTC.

The chain couples TRBV5-1 to TRBJ2-2; 10 bases map to TRBD2. The CDR3 has 15 amino acids. Losses at the gene ends were 3 bases for V and 4 bases for J; bases not matched to a gene: 3. Germline CDR1 is SGHRS and CDR2 is YFSETQ. The CDR3 spells CASSSSGSVTGELFF. The CDR3, as DNA: TGCGCCAGCAGCTCTAGCGGGAGTGTCACCGGGGAGCTGTTTTTT.

About this clone itself: A junction boundary mismatches the germline segment, possibly from a read error. This chain connects TRBV5-6 to TRBJ2-5; unclear D gene. Germline V CDR1 and CDR2: SGHDT, YYEEEE. The CDR3 totals 12 residues. The CDR3 DNA sequence: TGTGCCAGCACATATAGCCAAGAGGCCCAGTACTTC. Amino acids: CASTYSQEAQYF.

The chain joins TRBV30 to TRBJ1-4, with TRBD1 matching over 8 bases. The V and J ends lost 3 bases and 0 bases, in that order; junction bases with no gene match: 3. Germline V CDR1 and CDR2: GTSNPN, SVGIG (reference sequence). The CDR3 contains 15 residues. CDR3 bases: TGTGCCTGGAGACAGGGGGTTGCAACTAATGAAAAACTGTTTTTT. This gives the protein CAWRQGVATNEKLFF.